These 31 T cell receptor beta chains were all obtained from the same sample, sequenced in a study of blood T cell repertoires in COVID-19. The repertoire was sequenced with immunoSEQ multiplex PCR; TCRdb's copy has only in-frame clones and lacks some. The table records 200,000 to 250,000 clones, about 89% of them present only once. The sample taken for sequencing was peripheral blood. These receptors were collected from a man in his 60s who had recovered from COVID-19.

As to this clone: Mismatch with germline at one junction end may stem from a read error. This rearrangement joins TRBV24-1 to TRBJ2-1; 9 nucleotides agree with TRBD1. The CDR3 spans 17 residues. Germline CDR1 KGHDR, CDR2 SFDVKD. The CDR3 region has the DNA TGTGCCACCAGTGGTTTGCGCCCGGACAGGGGATCCAATGAGCAGTTCTTC. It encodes CATSGLRPDRGSNEQFF.

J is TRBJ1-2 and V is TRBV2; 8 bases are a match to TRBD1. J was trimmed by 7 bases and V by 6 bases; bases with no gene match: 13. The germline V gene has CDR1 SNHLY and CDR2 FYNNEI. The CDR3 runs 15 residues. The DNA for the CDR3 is TGTGCCAGCAGAAGTCGGTGGCAGGGGGCGACTGGCTACACCTTC. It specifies CASRSRWQGATGYTF. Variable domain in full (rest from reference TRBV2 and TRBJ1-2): EPEVTQTPSHQVTQMGQEVILRCVPISNHLYFYWYRQILGQKVEFLVSFYNNEISEKSEIFDDQFSVERPDGSNFTLKIRSTKLEDSAMYFCASRSRWQGATGYTFGSGTRLTVV.

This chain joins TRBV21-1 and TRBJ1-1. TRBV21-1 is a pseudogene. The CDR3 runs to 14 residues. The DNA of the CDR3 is TGTGCCAGCAGCAAAGGTGGAGGGCCCCACGGGGCTTTCTTT. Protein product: CASSKGGGPHGAFF.

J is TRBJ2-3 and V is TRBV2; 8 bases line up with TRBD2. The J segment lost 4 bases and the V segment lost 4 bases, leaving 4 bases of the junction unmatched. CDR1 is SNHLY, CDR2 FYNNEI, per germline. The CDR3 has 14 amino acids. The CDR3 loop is CASSAGGGSDTQYF. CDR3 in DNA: TGTGCCAGCAGTGCGGGCGGGGGGTCAGATACGCAGTATTTT.

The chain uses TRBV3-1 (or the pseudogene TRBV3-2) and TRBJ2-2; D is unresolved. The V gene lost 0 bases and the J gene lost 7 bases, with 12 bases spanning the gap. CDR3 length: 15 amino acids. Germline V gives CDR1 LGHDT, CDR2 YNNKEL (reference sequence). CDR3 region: CASSQELWPNGELFF. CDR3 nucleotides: TGTGCCAGCAGCCAAGAATTATGGCCGAACGGGGAGCTGTTTTTT.

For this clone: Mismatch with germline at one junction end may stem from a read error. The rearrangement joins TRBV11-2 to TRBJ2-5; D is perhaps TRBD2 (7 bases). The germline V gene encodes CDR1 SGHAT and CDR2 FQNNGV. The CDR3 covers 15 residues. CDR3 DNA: TGTGCTAGCAGCTTAAGGGGGAGGGGGCAAGAGACCCAGTACTTC. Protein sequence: CASSLRGRGQETQYF.

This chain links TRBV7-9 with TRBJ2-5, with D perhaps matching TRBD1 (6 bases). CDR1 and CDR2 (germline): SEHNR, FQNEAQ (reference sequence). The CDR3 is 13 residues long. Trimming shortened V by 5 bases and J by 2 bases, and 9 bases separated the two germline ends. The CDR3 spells CASSRGQQETQYF. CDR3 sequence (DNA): TGTGCCAGCAGCCGGGGACAACAAGAGACCCAGTACTTC.

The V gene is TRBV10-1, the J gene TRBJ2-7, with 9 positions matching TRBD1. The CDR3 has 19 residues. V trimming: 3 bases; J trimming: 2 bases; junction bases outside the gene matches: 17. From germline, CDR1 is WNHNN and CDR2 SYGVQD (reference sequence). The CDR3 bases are TGCGCCAGCAGTGAAGCCCGGGACAGGGCGTCTCATTCTCCCTACGAGCAGTACTTC. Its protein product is CASSEARDRASHSPYEQYF.

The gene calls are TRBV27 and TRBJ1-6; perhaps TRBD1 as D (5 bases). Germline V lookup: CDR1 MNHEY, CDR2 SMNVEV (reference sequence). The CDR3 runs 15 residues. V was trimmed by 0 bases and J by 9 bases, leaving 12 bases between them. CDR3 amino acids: CASSLSVRVSSPLHF. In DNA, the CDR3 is TGTGCCAGCAGTTTATCCGTCAGGGTTAGTTCACCCCTCCACTTT.

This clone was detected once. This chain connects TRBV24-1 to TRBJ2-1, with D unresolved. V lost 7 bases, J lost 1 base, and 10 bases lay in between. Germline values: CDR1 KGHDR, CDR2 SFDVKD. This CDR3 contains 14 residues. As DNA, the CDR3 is TGTGCCACCAGCCAGGCCATATCCTACAATGAGCAGTTCTTC. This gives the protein CATSQAISYNEQFF.

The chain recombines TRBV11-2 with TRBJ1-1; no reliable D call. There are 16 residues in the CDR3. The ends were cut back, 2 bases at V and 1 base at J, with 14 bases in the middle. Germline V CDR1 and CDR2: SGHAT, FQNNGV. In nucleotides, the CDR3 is TGTGCCAGCAGCTTAAATGGTTTAGCGGGGAACACTGAAGCTTTCTTT. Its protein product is CASSLNGLAGNTEAFF.

The CDR3 coding sequence is TGTGCCAGCACCCTTAGGGGTCCTGGGGCCAACGTCCTGACTTTC. It yields the protein CASTLRGPGANVLTF. The chain carries TRBV5-5 and TRBJ2-6; D is possibly TRBD1 (5 bases). The CDR3 runs 15 residues. Germline V lookup: CDR1 SGHKS, CDR2 YYEKEE (reference sequence). Trimming pared 6 bases from V and 2 bases from J, leaving 12 bases between.

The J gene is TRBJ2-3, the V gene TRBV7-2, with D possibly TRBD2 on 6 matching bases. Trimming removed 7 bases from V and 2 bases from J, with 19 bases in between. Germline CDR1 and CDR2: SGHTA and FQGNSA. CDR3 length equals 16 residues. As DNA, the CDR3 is TGTGCCAGCACAGGAGGGCTGCGAGGGATCACAGATACGCAGTATTTT. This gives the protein CASTGGLRGITDTQYF.

The CDR3: CASSQTSGTDTQYF. The CDR3 nucleotides are TGTGCCAGCAGCCAAACTAGCGGCACAGATACGCAGTATTTT. This chain uses TRBV7-8 with TRBJ2-3; 7 nucleotides agree with TRBD2. Losses at the gene ends were 5 bases for V and 1 base for J; bases not matched to a gene: 3. The CDR3 has 14 amino acids. Germline V gives CDR1 SGHVS, CDR2 FQNEAQ.

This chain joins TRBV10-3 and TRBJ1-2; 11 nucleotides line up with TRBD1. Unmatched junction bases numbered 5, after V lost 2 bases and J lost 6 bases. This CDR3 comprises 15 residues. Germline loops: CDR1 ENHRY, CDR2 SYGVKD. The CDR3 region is CAISEGQGAHDGYTF. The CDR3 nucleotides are TGTGCCATCAGTGAGGGACAGGGGGCGCATGATGGCTACACCTTC.

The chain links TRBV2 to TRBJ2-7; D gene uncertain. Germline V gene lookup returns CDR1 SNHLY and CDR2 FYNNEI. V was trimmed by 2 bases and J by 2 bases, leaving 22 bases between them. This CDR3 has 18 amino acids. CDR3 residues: CASSERFVFQRLAYEQYF. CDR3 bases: TGTGCCAGCAGTGAAAGGTTTGTCTTCCAGCGTCTGGCCTACGAGCAGTACTTC.

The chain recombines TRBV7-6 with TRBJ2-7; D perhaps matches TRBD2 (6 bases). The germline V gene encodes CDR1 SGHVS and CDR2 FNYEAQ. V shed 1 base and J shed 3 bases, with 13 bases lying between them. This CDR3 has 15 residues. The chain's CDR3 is CASSLVDTEGYEQYF. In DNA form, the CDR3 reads TGTGCCAGCAGCTTAGTGGACACGGAGGGCTACGAGCAGTACTTC.

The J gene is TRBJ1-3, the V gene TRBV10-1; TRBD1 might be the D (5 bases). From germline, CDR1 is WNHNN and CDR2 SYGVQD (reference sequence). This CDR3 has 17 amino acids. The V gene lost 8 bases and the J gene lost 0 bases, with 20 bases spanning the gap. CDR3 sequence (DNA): TGCGCCAGCCCTCAAGCGGGACCCGAATACTCTGGAAACACCATATATTTT. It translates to CASPQAGPEYSGNTIYF.

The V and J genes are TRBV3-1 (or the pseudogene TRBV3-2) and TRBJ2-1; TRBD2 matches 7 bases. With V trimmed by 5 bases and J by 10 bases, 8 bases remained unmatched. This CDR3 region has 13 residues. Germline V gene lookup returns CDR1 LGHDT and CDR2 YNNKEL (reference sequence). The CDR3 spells CASSSGLGGEQFF. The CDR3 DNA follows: TGTGCCAGCAGCTCCGGACTAGGCGGGGAGCAGTTCTTC.

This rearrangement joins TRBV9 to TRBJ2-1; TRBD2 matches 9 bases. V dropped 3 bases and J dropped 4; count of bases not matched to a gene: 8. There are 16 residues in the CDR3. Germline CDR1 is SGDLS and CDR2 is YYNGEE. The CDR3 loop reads CASSAEAGGMYNEQFF. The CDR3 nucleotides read TGTGCCAGCAGCGCCGAAGCGGGGGGAATGTACAATGAGCAGTTCTTC.

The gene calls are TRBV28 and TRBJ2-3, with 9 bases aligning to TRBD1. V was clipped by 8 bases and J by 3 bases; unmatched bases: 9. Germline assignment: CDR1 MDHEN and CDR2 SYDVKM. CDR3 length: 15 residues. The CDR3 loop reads CASGVGDRDTDTQYF. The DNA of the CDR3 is TGTGCCAGCGGGGTCGGGGACAGGGATACAGATACGCAGTATTTT.

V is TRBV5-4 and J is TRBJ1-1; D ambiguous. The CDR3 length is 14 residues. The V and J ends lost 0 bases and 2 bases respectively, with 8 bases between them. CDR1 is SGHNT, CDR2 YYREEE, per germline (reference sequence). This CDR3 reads CASSLGAANTEAFF. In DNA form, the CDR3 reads TGTGCCAGCAGCTTGGGTGCGGCTAACACTGAAGCTTTCTTT.

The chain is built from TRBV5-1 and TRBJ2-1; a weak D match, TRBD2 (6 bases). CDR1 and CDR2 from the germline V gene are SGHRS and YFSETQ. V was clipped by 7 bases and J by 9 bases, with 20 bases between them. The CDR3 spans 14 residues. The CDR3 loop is CASLKGGERGEQFF. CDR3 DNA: TGCGCCAGCTTGAAAGGCGGGGAACGGGGTGAGCAGTTCTTC.

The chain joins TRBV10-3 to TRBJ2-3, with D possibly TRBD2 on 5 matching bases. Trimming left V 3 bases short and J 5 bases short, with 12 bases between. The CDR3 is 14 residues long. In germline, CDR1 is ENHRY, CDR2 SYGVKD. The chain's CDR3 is CAISDNREGDTQYF. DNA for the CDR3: TGTGCCATCAGTGATAACCGGGAAGGAGATACGCAGTATTTT.

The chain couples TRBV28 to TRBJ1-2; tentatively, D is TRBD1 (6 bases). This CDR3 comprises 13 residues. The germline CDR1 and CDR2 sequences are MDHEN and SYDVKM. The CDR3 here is CAAEGEPNYGYTF. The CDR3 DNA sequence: TGTGCAGCCGAGGGGGAACCAAACTATGGCTACACCTTC.

The chain's CDR3 is CATRPDRGVSANEKLFF. The DNA for the CDR3 is TGTGCCACCAGACCAGACAGGGGGGTATCGGCTAATGAAAAACTGTTTTTT. The chain joins TRBV15 to TRBJ1-4; 9 nucleotides match TRBD1. The J segment lost 3 bases and the V segment lost 6 bases, leaving 11 bases of the junction unmatched. The CDR3 extends over 17 amino acids. Germline values: CDR1 LNHNV, CDR2 YYDKDF (reference sequence).

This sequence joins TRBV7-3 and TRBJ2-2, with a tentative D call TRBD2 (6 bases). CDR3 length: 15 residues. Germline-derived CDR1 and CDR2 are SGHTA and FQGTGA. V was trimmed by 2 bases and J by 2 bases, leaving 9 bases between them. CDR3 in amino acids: CASSLGGRNTGELFF. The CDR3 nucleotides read TGTGCCAGCAGCTTAGGAGGGAGAAACACCGGGGAGCTGTTTTTT.

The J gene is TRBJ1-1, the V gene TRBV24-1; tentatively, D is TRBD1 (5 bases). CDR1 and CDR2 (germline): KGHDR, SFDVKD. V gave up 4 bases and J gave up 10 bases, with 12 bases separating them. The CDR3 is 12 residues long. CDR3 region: CATSDREGRAFF. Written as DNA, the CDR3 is TGTGCCACCAGTGACCGGGAGGGGAGAGCTTTCTTT.

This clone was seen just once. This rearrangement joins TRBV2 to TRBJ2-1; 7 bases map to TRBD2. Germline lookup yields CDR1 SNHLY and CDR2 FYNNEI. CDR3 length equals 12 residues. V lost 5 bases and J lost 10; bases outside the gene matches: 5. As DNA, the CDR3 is TGTGCCAGCAGTTCCAGCGGGGCAGAGCAGTTCTTC. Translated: CASSSSGAEQFF.

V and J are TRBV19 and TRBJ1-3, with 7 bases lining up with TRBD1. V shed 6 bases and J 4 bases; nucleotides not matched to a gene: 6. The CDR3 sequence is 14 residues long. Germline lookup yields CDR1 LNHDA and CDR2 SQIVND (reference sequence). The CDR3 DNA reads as TGTGCCAGTAGCCCTACAGGGGTCGGAAACACCATATATTTT. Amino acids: CASSPTGVGNTIYF.

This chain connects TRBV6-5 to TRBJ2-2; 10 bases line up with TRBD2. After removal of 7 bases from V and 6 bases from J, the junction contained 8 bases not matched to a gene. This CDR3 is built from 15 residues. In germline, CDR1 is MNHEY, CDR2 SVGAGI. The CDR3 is CASISLAGGSGELFF. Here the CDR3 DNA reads TGTGCCAGCATCAGCTTAGCGGGAGGTTCCGGGGAGCTGTTTTTT.